This T cell receptor (beta chain) came from a study of blood T cell repertoires in COVID-19. The CDR3 runs 13 residues. The germline V and J ends were trimmed by 3 bases and 4 bases, with 9 bases remaining between them. Generated by immunoSEQ multiplex PCR, the TCRdb table keeps only in-frame clones and is missing some. The data hold approximately 90,000 clones, with about 87% observed a single time. This clonotype was sampled from a human donor in a cohort sampled during active COVID-19. The material sequenced was peripheral blood. The genes are TRBV12-3 or TRBV12-4 and TRBJ2-5; D gene uncertain. In nucleotides, the CDR3 is TGTGCCAGCAGTTTGAGCCCCCTAGAGACCCAGTACTTC. It translates to CASSLSPLETQYF.